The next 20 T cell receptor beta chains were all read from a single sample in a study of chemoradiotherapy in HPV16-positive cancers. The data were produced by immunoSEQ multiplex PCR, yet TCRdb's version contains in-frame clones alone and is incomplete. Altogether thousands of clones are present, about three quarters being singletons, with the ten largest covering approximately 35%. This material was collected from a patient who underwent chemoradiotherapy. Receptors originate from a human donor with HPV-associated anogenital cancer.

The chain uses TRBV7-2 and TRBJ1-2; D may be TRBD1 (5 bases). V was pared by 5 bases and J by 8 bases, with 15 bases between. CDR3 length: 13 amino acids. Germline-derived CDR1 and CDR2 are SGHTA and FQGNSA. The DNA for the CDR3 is TGTGCCAGCAGCCTCGCCAGGGTTGAGGGCTACACCTTC. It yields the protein CASSLARVEGYTF.

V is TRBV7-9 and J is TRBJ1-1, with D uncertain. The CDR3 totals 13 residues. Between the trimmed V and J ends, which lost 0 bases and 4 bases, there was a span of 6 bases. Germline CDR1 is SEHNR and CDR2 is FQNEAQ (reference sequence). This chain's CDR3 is CASSLAGPTEAFF. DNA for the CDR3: TGTGCCAGCAGCTTAGCGGGTCCCACTGAAGCTTTCTTT.

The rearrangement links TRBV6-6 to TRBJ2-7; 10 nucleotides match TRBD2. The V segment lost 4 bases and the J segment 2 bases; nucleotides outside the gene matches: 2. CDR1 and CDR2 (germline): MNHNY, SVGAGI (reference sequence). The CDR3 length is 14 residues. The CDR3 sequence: CASSLAGGPYEQYV. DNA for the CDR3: TGTGCCAGCAGTTTAGCGGGGGGCCCCTACGAGCAGTACGTC.

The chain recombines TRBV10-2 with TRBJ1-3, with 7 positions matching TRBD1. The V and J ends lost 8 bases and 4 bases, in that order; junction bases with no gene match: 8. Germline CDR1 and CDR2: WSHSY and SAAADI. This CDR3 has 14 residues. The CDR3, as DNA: TGCGCCAGCGGGAGGGGGCTAGACGGAAACACCATATATTTT. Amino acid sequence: CASGRGLDGNTIYF.

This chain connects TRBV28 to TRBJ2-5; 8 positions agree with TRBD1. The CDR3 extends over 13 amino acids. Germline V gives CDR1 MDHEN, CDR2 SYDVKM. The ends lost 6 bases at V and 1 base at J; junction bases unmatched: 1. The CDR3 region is CASRTGGQETQYF. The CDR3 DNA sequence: TGTGCCAGCAGAACAGGGGGCCAAGAGACCCAGTACTTC.

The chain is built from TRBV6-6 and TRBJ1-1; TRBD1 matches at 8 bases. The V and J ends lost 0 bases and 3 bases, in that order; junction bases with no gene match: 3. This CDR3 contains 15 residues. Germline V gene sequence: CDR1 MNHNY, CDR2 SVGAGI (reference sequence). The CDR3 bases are TGTGCCAGCAGTTACTCCAGGGGGCAGGACACTGAAGCTTTCTTT. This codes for CASSYSRGQDTEAFF.

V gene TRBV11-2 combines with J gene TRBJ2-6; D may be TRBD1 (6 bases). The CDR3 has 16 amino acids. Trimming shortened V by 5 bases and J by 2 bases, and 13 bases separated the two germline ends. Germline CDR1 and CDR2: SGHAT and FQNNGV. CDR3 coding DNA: TGTGCCAGCAGCCCGGGACAATTCACTGGGGCCAACGTCCTGACTTTC. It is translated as CASSPGQFTGANVLTF.

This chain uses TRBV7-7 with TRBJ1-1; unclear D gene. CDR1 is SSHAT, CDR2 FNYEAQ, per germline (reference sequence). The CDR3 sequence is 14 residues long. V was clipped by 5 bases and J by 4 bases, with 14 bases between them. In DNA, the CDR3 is TGTGCCAGCAGCCCCTTCGGGGAAGGCACTGAAGCTTTCTTT. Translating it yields CASSPFGEGTEAFF.

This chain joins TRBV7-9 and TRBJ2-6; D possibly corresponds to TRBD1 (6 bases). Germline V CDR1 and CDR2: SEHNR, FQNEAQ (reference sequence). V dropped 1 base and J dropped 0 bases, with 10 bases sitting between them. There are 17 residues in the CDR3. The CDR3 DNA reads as TGTGCCAGCAGCTTAGTTACAGGGCGCTCTGGGGCCAACGTCCTGACTTTC. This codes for CASSLVTGRSGANVLTF.

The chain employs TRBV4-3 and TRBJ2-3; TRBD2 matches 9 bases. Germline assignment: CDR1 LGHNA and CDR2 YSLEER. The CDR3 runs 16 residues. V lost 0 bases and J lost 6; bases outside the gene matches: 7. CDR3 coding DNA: TGCGCCAGCAGCCAAGATAATAGCGGGAGTTTGGATACGCAGTATTTT. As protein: CASSQDNSGSLDTQYF.

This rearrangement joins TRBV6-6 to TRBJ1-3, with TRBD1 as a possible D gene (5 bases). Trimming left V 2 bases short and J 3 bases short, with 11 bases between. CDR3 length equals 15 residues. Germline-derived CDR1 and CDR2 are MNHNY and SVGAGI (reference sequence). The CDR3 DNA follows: TGTGCCAGCAGTTACCAGGGAGAAGGTGGAAACACCATATATTTT. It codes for CASSYQGEGGNTIYF.

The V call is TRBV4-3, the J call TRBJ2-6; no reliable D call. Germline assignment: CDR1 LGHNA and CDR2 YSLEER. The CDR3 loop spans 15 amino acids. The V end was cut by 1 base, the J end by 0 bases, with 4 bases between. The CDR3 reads CASSQAPSGANVLTF. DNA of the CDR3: TGCGCCAGCAGCCAAGCTCCCTCTGGGGCCAACGTCCTGACTTTC.

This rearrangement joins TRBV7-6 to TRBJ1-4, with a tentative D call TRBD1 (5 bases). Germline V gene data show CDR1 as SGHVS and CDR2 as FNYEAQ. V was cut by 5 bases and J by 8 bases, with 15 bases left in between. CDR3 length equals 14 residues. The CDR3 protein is CASSPGGMWEKLFF. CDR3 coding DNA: TGTGCCAGCAGCCCCGGGGGGATGTGGGAAAAACTGTTTTTT.

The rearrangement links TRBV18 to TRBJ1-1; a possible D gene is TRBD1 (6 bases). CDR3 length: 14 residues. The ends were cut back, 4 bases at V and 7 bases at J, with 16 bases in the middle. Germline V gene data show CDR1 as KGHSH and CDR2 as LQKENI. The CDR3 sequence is CASSQGQKRSEAFF. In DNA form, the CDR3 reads TGTGCCAGCTCACAAGGACAGAAGAGGAGTGAAGCTTTCTTT.

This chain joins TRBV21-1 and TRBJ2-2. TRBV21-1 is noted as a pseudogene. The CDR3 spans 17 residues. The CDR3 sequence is CASSKVRAKAPAGELFF. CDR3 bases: TGTGCCAGCAGCAAAGTAAGGGCGAAGGCCCCGGCCGGGGAGCTGTTTTTT.

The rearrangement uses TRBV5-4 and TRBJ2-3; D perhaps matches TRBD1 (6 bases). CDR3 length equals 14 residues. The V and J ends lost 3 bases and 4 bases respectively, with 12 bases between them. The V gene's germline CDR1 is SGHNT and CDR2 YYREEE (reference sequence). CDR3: CASSYQGNSDTQYF. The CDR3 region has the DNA TGTGCCAGCAGCTATCAGGGGAACTCAGATACGCAGTATTTT.

The chain's CDR3 is CASRGAGNLNIQYF. The DNA for the CDR3 is TGTGCCAGCAGGGGGGCGGGAAACTTAAACATTCAGTACTTC. This rearrangement joins TRBV28 to TRBJ2-4; tentatively, D is TRBD1 or TRBD2 (6 bases each). The CDR3 covers 14 residues. Trimming removed 6 bases at V and 6 bases at J, with 15 bases between. Germline CDR1 and CDR2: MDHEN and SYDVKM.

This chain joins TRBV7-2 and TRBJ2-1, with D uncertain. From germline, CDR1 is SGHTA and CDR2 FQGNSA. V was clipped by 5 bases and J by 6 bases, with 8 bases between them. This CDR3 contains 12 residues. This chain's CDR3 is CASSGKFNEQFF. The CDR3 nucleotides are TGTGCCAGCAGCGGGAAGTTCAATGAGCAGTTCTTC.

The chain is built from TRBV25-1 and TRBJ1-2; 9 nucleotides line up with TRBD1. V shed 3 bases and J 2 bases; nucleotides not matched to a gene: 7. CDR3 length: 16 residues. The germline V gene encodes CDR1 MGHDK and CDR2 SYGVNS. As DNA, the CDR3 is TGTGCCAGCAGTGAGCGTACCGGGACAGGGAACTATGGCTACACCTTC. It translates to CASSERTGTGNYGYTF.

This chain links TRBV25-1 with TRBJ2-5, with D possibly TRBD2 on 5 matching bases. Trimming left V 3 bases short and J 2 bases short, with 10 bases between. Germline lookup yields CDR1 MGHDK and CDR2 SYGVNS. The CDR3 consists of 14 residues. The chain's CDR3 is CASSDFRTQETQYF. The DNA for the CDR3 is TGTGCCAGCAGTGATTTCCGGACTCAAGAGACCCAGTACTTC.